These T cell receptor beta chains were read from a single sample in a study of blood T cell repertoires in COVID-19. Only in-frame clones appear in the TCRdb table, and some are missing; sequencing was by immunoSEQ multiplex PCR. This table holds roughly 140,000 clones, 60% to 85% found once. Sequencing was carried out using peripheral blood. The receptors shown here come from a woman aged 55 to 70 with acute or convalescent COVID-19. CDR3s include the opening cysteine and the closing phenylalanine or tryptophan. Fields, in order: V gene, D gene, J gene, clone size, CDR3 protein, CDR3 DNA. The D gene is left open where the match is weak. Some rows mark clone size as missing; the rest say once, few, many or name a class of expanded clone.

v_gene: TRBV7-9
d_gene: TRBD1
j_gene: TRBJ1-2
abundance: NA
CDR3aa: CASSPKGTGGSFGYGYTF
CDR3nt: TGTGCCAGCAGCCCGAAGGGGACAGGGGGATCGTTTGGCTATGGCTACACCTTC

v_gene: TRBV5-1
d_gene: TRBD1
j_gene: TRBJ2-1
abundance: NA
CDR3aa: CASRTGRLAQFF
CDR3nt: TGCGCCAGCAGGACAGGGCGGCTAGCTCAGTTCTTC

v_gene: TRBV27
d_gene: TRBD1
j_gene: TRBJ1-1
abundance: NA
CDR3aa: CASSEVGTGMNTEAFF
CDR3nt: TGTGCCAGCAGCGAGGTTGGGACAGGGATGAACACTGAAGCTTTCTTT

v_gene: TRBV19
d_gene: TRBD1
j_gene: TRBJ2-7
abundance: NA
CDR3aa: CASSHRQGYEQYF
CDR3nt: TGTGCCAGTAGCCACCGACAGGGCTACGAGCAGTACTTC

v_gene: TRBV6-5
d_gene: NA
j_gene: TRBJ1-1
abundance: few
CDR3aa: CASSPPGVLNTEAFF
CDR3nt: TGTGCCAGCAGTCCCCCGGGGGTTTTGAACACTGAAGCTTTCTTT

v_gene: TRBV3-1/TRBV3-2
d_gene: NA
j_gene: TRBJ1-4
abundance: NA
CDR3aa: CASSRDGGKLFF
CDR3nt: TGTGCCAGCAGCCGAGACGGAGGGAAACTGTTTTTT

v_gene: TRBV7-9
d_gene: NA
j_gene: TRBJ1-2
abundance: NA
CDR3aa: CASSRGGDAFPYGYTF
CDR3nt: TGTGCCAGCAGCCGGGGGGGAGACGCCTTCCCCTATGGCTACACCTTC

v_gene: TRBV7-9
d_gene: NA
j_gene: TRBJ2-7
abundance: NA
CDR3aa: CASSLVTGSLGEQYF
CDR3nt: TGTGCCAGCAGCTTGGTAACCGGGAGTTTAGGCGAGCAGTACTTC

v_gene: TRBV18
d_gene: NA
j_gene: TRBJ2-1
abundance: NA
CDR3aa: CASSLSAGDNEQFF
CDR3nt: TGTGCCAGCTCCCTTAGTGCCGGGGACAATGAGCAGTTCTTC

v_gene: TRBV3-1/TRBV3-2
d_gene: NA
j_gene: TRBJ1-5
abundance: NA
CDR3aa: CASSQQGNQPQHF
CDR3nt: TGTGCCAGCAGCCAACAGGGAAACCAGCCCCAGCATTTT

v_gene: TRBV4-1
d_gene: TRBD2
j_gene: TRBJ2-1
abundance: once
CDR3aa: CASSQGKREYNNEQFF
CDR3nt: TGCGCCAGCAGCCAAGGGAAGCGGGAGTACAACAATGAGCAGTTCTTC

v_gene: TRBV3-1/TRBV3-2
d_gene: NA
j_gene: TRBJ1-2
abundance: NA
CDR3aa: CASSQVTTGYYGYTF
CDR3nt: TGTGCCAGCAGCCAAGTAACAACAGGGTACTATGGCTACACCTTC

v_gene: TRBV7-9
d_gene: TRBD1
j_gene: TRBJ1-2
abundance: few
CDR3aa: CASSRTDRATYTF
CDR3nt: TGTGCCAGCAGCCGTACCGACAGGGCGACCTACACCTTC

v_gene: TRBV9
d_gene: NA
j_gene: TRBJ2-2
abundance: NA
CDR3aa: CASSSRLTSNTGELFF
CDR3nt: TGTGCCAGCAGCTCGAGATTAACCTCGAACACCGGGGAGCTGTTTTTT

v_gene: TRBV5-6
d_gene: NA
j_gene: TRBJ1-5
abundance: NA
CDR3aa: CASSSPYQPQHF
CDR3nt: TGTGCCAGCAGCTCCCCCTATCAGCCCCAGCATTTT

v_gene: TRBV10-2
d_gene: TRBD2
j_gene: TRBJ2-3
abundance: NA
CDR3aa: CASKAGGYTDTQYF
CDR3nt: TGCGCCAGCAAGGCGGGAGGCTACACAGATACGCAGTATTTT

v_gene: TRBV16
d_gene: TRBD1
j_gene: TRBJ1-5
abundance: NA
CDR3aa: CASSQSGQGATQPQHF
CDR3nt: TGTGCCAGCAGCCAGTCTGGACAGGGGGCTACCCAGCCCCAGCATTTT

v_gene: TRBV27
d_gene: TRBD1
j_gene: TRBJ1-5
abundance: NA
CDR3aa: CASSPLWGQGNQPQHF
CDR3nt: TGTGCCAGCAGCCCCCTCTGGGGACAGGGGAATCAGCCCCAGCATTTT

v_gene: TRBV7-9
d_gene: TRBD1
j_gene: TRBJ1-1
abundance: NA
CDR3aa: CASSLTGVVNTEAFF
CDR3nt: TGTGCCAGCAGCTTAACAGGGGTCGTGAACACTGAAGCTTTCTTT

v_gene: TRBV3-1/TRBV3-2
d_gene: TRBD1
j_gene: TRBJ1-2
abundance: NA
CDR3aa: CASSQPGQSYGYTF
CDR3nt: TGTGCCAGCAGCCAACCGGGACAGTCATATGGCTACACCTTC

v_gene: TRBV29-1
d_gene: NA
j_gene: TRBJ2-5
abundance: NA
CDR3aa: CSAGQLQETQYF
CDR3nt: TGCAGCGCTGGACAGCTACAAGAGACCCAGTACTTC

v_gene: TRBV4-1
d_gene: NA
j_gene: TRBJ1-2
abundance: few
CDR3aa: CASSQRESYGYTF
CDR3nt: TGCGCCAGCAGCCAAAGGGAGAGCTATGGCTACACCTTC

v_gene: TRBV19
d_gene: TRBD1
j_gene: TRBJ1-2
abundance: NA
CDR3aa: CASSTRTGAYGYTF
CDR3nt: TGTGCCAGTAGTACCCGGACAGGGGCCTATGGCTACACCTTC

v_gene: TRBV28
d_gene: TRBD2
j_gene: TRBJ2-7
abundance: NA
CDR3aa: CASSSRIAGAYEQYF
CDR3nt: TGTGCCAGCAGTTCTCGGATAGCGGGAGCTTACGAGCAGTACTTC

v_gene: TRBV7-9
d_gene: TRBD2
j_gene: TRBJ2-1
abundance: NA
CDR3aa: CASSGLAAYNEQFF
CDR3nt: TGTGCCAGCAGCGGACTAGCGGCATACAATGAGCAGTTCTTC

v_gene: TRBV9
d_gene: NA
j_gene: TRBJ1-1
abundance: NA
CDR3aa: CASSVAGYNTEAFF
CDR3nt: TGTGCCAGCAGCGTAGCAGGGTACAACACTGAAGCTTTCTTT

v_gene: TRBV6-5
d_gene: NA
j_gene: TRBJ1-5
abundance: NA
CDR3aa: CASSYRETNQPQHF
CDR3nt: TGTGCCAGCAGTTATCGGGAGACCAATCAGCCCCAGCATTTT

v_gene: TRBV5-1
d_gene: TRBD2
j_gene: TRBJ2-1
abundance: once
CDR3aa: CASSQTSGTFNEQFF
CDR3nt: TGCGCCAGCAGCCAGACTAGCGGGACATTCAATGAGCAGTTCTTC

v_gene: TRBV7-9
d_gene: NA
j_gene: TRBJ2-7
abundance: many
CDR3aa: CASSFSGAGNEQYF
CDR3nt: TGTGCCAGCAGCTTTAGTGGGGCGGGGAACGAGCAGTACTTC

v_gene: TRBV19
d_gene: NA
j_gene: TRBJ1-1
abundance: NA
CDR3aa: CASSAVGAFF
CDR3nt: TGTGCCAGTAGTGCCGTCGGGGCTTTCTTT

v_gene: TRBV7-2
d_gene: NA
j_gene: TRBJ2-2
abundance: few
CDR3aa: CASSLLARGPGELFF
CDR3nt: TGTGCCAGCAGCCTACTTGCGCGGGGCCCCGGGGAGCTGTTTTTT

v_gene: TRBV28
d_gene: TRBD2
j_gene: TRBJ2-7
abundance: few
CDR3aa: CASTSRSGTSGSGSYEQYF
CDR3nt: TGTGCCAGCACTAGCCGATCCGGGACTAGCGGGAGTGGTTCCTACGAGCAGTACTTC

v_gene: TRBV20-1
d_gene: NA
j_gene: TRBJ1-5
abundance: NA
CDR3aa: CSASSSTGLNQPQHF
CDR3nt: TGCAGTGCTAGTAGTTCAACAGGGCTTAATCAGCCCCAGCATTTT

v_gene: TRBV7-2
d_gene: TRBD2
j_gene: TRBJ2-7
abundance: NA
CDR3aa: CASSFFSGRTYEQYF
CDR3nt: TGTGCCAGCAGCTTTTTTAGCGGGAGGACGTACGAGCAGTACTTC

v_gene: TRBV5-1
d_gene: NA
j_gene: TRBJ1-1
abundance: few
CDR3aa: CASSGTGGTEAFF
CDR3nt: TGCGCCAGCAGCGGCACCGGGGGCACTGAAGCTTTCTTT

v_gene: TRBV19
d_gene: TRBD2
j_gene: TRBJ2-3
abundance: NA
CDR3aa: CASSISGGRADTQYF
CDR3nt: TGTGCCAGTAGTATCTCGGGAGGGCGAGCAGATACGCAGTATTTT

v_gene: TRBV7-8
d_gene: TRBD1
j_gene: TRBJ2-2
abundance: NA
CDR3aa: CASSLVRGRLNTGELFF
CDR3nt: TGTGCCAGCAGCTTAGTAAGGGGGCGGTTGAACACCGGGGAGCTGTTTTTT

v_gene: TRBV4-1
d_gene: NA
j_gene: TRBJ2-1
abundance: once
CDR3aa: CASSTIRSYNEQFF
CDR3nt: TGCGCCAGCTCGACTATCAGATCCTACAATGAGCAGTTCTTC

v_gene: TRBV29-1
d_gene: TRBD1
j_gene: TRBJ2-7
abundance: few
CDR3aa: CSAGQGLYEQYF
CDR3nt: TGCAGCGCAGGACAGGGACTCTACGAGCAGTACTTC

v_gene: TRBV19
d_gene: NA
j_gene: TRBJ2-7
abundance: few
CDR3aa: CASSPRTLLRQYF
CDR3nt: TGTGCCAGTAGTCCTCGGACACTGTTGAGGCAGTACTTC

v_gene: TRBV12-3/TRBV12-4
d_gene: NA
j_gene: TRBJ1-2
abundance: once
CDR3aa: CASSLRQFYGYTF
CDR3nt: TGTGCCAGCAGTTTGAGACAGTTTTATGGCTACACCTTC

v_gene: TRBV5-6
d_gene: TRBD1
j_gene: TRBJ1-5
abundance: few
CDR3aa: CASSLDRGATQHF
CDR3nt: TGTGCCAGCAGCCTGGACAGGGGTGCGACCCAGCATTTT

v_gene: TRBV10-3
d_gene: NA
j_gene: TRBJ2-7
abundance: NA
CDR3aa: CAISEGQGKTYEQYF
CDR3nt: TGTGCCATCAGTGAGGGGCAGGGGAAAACCTACGAGCAGTACTTC

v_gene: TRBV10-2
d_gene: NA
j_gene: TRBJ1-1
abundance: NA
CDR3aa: CASVSVGNTEAFF
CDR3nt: TGCGCCAGCGTCTCGGTCGGGAACACTGAAGCTTTCTTT

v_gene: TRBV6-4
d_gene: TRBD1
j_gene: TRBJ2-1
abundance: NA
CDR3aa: CASSRKLGQASSYNEQFF
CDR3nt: TGTGCCAGCAGTAGGAAGCTGGGACAGGCCAGCTCCTACAATGAGCAGTTCTTC